The clone carrying this TCR beta chain was seen more than once but under ten times. Its matching antigen is unknown. These data originate in a study of T cell responses to AZD1222 COVID-19 vaccine. Data came from immunoSEQ multiplex PCR; TCRdb stores just in-frame clones and leaves some out. The data hold about 92,000 clones, with roughly 90% observed a single time. Study-wide results and limits: Baseline serology detected seropositivity in only 6 or 7 AZD1222 recipients.

Sequencing used peripheral blood, obtained on day 0 of AZD1222 vaccination. The receptor was isolated from an adult in good health.

In DNA form, the CDR3 reads TGTGCCTGGAGTCAAGATGGCTGGGGAATAGAAAAACTGTTTTTT. It specifies CAWSQDGWGIEKLFF. The V and J genes are TRBV30 and TRBJ1-4, with D hard to call. V was trimmed by 2 bases and J by 8 bases, leaving 18 bases between them. Germline V gene data show CDR1 as GTSNPN and CDR2 as SVGIG (reference sequence). This CDR3 region has 15 residues.